The 2 T cell receptor beta chains in this list originate from one sample, sequenced in a study of shared clonotypes between healthy human individuals. TCRdb's table, derived via immunoSEQ multiplex PCR, lists solely in-frame clones and lacks some. The sample gives hundreds of thousands of clones, over 90% of which show up once; about 25% is in the top ten. Naive CD8 isolation took CD45RO-negative cells positively selected for CCR7 and excluded terminally differentiated effector memory CD45RA+ cells. The sequencing input was naive CD8+ T cells sorted from blood. These receptors all come from a man aged 25-45 years in good health.

This clone was seen just once. The chain links TRBV5-4 to TRBJ2-7, with D maybe TRBD1 (7 bases). V dropped 4 bases and J dropped 3 bases, with 17 bases sitting between them. Germline values: CDR1 SGHNT, CDR2 YYREEE (reference sequence). CDR3 length: 15 amino acids. The DNA for the CDR3 is TGTGCCAGCAGCGCGGGAACGGACAGGTACTACGAGCAGTACTTC. This codes for CASSAGTDRYYEQYF.

The rearrangement uses TRBV27 and TRBJ2-7, with TRBD1 as a possible D gene (5 bases). Germline V CDR1 and CDR2: MNHEY, SMNVEV (reference sequence). CDR3 length equals 14 residues. V was trimmed by 0 bases and J by 6 bases, leaving 12 bases between them. The CDR3 DNA reads as TGTGCCAGCAGTTTATCAGGGGTCTTCTCCGAGCAGTACTTC. Its protein is CASSLSGVFSEQYF.